Sequencing of this T cell receptor (beta chain) was carried out in a study of blood T cell repertoires in COVID-19. Study background: Donors in the United States, Italy and Spain gave samples during acute or convalescent COVID-19. T cells, B-cell-depleted T cells, or PBMCs provided the cDNA or gDNA that served as material.

This CDR3 has 14 amino acids. The V gene's germline CDR1 is GTSNPN and CDR2 SVGIG (reference sequence). The V segment lost 5 bases and the J segment 2 bases; nucleotides outside the gene matches: 6. Seattle patients were enrolled while actively infected and followed longitudinally. TCRdb's table, derived via immunoSEQ multiplex PCR, lists solely in-frame clones and lacks some. Of 250,000 to 300,000 clones listed, approximately 89% were seen once; the top ten hold 8.5% to 14%. Only one count was recorded for this clone. This receptor was obtained from a young woman with COVID-19, enrolled during active disease. The sample taken for sequencing was peripheral blood. V usage is TRBV30 and J usage is TRBJ1-5, with 7 bases matching TRBD1. The DNA for the CDR3 is TGTGCCTGGGGCACACAGGGGCGCAATCAGCCCCAGCATTTT. It encodes CAWGTQGRNQPQHF.